This T cell receptor (beta chain) was recorded in a study of T cells in tuberculosis. The germline gives CDR1 GTSNPN, CDR2 SVGIG (reference sequence). Trimming left V 3 bases short and J 3 bases short, with 9 bases between. The CDR3 is 13 residues long. This table comes from immunoSEQ multiplex PCR, and its TCRdb copy is limited to in-frame clones, with some not included. Counted here are some 47,000 clones, 90% to 95% occurring once; the ten biggest clones make up 6.5% to 9.5%. This TCR was recovered from a donor aged 10 to 29 with latent tuberculosis or without tuberculosis infection. Specimen: PBMCs. The chain combines TRBV30 with TRBJ1-5; no definite D call. The CDR3 DNA is TGTGCCTGGAGCGGGAATTACAATCAGCCCCAGCATTTT. It yields the protein CAWSGNYNQPQHF.